Each of the 12 T cell receptor beta chains below was sequenced from the same sample in a study of sequential checkpoint blockade in melanoma. Sequenced by immunoSEQ multiplex PCR; TCRdb stores in-frame clones only, minus some. Of 10,000 to 15,000 clones in the sample, 20% to 25% are singletons; the top ten hold 5.5% to 8%. Treatment indicated: randomized to nivolumab then ipilimumab (arm A) or the reverse (arm B). The sample consisted of tumor tissue (inferred from file names), taken from a patient given nivolumab and ipilimumab in sequence. These receptors were collected from a human donor with melanoma.

The chain links TRBV11-3 to TRBJ2-1; TRBD1 is a possible D gene (5 bases). CDR3 size: 16 residues. From germline, CDR1 is SGHNT and CDR2 YENEEA. V was clipped by 7 bases and J by 5 bases, with 21 bases between them. The CDR3 nucleotides are TGTGCCAGCAACCCCTTCTCCGGGCAGGGCCACAATGAGCAGTTCTTC. Protein: CASNPFSGQGHNEQFF. Drawing the rest from reference TRBV11-3 and TRBJ2-1, the complete variable domain is EAGVVQSPRYKIIEKKQPVAFWCNPISGHNTLYWYLQNLGQGPELLIRYENEEAVDDSQLPKDRFSAERLKGVDSTLKIQPAELGDSAVYLCASNPFSGQGHNEQFFGPGTRLTVL.

For the CDR3, the DNA is TGTGCCAGCACCCGAGCGGGGGGGATTAGATATGAGCAGTTCTTC. It translates to CASTRAGGIRYEQFF. The rearrangement uses TRBV28 and TRBJ2-1, with 10 bases lining up with TRBD2. The CDR3 is 15 amino acids. Germline lookup yields CDR1 MDHEN and CDR2 SYDVKM. The junction had 11 bases not matched to a gene; V was cut back by 7 bases and J by 8 bases.

The chain couples TRBV19 to TRBJ2-3; 8 nucleotides line up with TRBD2. V lost 8 bases and J lost 3; bases outside the gene matches: 10. The V gene's germline CDR1 is LNHDA and CDR2 SQIVND (reference sequence). CDR3 size: 15 residues. The CDR3 coding sequence is TGTGCCAGTTCGCAGCGGGAGCTTGGGACAGATACGCAGTATTTT. It specifies CASSQRELGTDTQYF.

The genes are TRBV19 and TRBJ2-5, with TRBD2 matching 9 bases. The CDR3 totals 12 residues. CDR1 LNHDA and CDR2 SQIVND come from the germline V gene (reference sequence). The junction had 0 bases not matched to a gene; V was cut back by 6 bases and J by 4 bases. The CDR3 DNA sequence: TGTGCCAGTAGACTAGCGGGAGAGACCCAGTACTTC. Protein: CASRLAGETQYF.

This clone was counted a few times. The J gene is TRBJ1-1, the V gene TRBV11-3, with D possibly matching TRBD1 (6 bases). The CDR3 loop spans 16 amino acids. V dropped 1 base and J dropped 5 bases, with 17 bases sitting between them. Germline CDR1 and CDR2: SGHNT and YENEEA. The CDR3 sequence: CASSLGLAHQGTEAFF. CDR3 sequence (DNA): TGTGCCAGCAGCTTAGGGTTGGCTCACCAGGGGACTGAAGCTTTCTTT.

The rearrangement links TRBV25-1 to TRBJ2-3; 9 bases are a match to TRBD1. Trimming removed 5 bases from V and 4 bases from J; junction bases left unmatched: 7. The CDR3 sequence is 15 residues long. Germline CDR1 and CDR2: MGHDK and SYGVNS. The CDR3 DNA follows: TGTGCCAGCAGTAGGACAGGGGATTCCGCAGATACGCAGTATTTT. Its translation: CASSRTGDSADTQYF.

This chain joins TRBV6-8 and TRBJ1-2; 9 bases line up with TRBD1. Germline CDR1 reads MNHGY; CDR2 reads SAAAGT. With 2 bases clipped from V and 7 bases from J, the junction kept 8 bases outside the gene matches. The CDR3 runs 15 residues. CDR3 in amino acids: CASSYVGTGPSGYTF. The CDR3 DNA is TGTGCCAGCAGTTACGTCGGGACAGGGCCGTCTGGCTACACCTTC.

This clone was found a few times. The chain is built from TRBV6-8 and TRBJ1-6; TRBD1 matches 11 bases. The CDR3 totals 15 residues. V shed 6 bases, J shed 7 bases, and the junction held 5 bases outside the gene matches. Germline CDR1 and CDR2: MNHGY and SAAAGT. In DNA form, the CDR3 reads TGTGCCAGCAGCTGGGACAGGGGGGAAAATTCACCCCTCCACTTT. This sequence encodes CASSWDRGENSPLHF.

The chain employs TRBV11-3 and TRBJ2-5; D remains ambiguous. CDR1 and CDR2 from the germline V gene are SGHNT and YENEEA. The CDR3 sequence is 17 residues long. V lost 3 bases to trimming and J lost 5 bases, with 22 bases between them. DNA of the CDR3: TGTGCCAGCAGCTTCGACTTCTCGGCGTGGCGTTGGGAGACCCAGTACTTC. This encodes CASSFDFSAWRWETQYF.

This clone was counted only a few times. This CDR3 is CASTKSGPNTEAFF. CDR3 DNA: TGTGCCAGCACTAAGTCAGGGCCGAACACTGAAGCTTTCTTT. The chain employs TRBV12-5 and TRBJ1-1, with a possible D match to TRBD1 (5 bases). Germline V lookup: CDR1 LGHNT, CDR2 FRNRAP. The CDR3 sequence is 14 residues long.

The V call is TRBV28, the J call TRBJ1-2; possibly TRBD1 for D (5 bases). The germline V gene encodes CDR1 MDHEN and CDR2 SYDVKM. The CDR3 totals 13 residues. V shed 6 bases and J shed 1 base, with 9 bases lying between them. Written as DNA, the CDR3 is TGTGCCAGCAGCCAGACAGTTAACTATGGCTACACCTTC. Protein sequence: CASSQTVNYGYTF.

This clone was seen ten or more times. V usage is TRBV6-8 and J usage is TRBJ1-2; 7 bases agree with TRBD1. This CDR3 has 15 residues. Looked up from germline, CDR1 is MNHGY and CDR2 is SAAAGT. Losses at the gene ends were 8 bases for V and 5 bases for J; bases not matched to a gene: 14. CDR3: CASGWERGRSYGYTF. CDR3 in DNA: TGTGCCAGCGGGTGGGAGAGGGGGCGGTCTTATGGCTACACCTTC.